The clone carrying this T cell receptor (beta chain) has a count of ten or more. Its antigen is as yet unknown. In germline, CDR1 is SGHRS, CDR2 YFSETQ. The length of the CDR3 is 14 residues. The V gene lost 2 bases and the J gene lost 5 bases, with 12 bases spanning the gap. The TCR library protocol was used to attach unique molecular identifiers. These identifiers were attached to individual cDNA molecules. TCRdb processed the 5' RACE reads anew with MiXCR; each CDR3 protein has one entry. The repertoire consists of about 130,000 distinct CDR3 sequences, with approximately 15% occurring once and the leading ten covering 21%. This sample was taken from a study of early T cells in non-severe SARS-CoV-2 infection. Turning to the study itself: The sequenced material was bulk RNA from unsorted whole blood, and its chains were unpaired.

Study conclusions and caveats: Private and CD4 specificities were missed by VDJdb matching, which favored anti-spike CD8 responses.

This sequence originates from an adult who was a healthcare worker with PCR-confirmed SARS-CoV-2 infection or an uninfected control (not recorded which). V gene TRBV5-1 combines with J gene TRBJ2-3; D is perhaps TRBD2 (5 bases). Material for sequencing was whole blood. CDR3 loop: CASSLSSGLDTQYF. As DNA, the CDR3 is TGCGCCAGCAGCTTATCGTCGGGGTTAGATACGCAGTATTTT.